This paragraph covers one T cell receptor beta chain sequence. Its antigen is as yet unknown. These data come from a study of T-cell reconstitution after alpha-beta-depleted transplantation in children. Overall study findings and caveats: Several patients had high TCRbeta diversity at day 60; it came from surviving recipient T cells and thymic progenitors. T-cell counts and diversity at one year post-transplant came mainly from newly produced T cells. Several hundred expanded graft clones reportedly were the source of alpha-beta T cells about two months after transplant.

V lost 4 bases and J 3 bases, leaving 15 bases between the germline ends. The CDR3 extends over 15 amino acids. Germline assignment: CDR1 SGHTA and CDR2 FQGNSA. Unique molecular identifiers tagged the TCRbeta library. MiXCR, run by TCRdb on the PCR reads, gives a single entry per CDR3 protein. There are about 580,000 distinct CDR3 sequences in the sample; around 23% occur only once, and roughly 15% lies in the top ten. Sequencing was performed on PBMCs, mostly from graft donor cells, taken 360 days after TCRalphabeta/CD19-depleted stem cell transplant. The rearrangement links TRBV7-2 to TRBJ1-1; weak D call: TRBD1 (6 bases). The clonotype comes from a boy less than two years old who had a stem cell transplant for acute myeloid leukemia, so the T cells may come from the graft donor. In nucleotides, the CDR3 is TGTGCCAGCAGCTCTCCCCGGGGGCGGGACACTGAAGCTTTCTTT. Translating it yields CASSSPRGRDTEAFF.